This T cell receptor beta chain was identified during a study of regulatory T cells in long-lasting Graves disease. On the study more broadly: Newly diagnosed Graves' patients had taken antithyroid drugs under 3 months.

The table lists this clonotype with a count of one. Its antigen is undetermined. Trimming took 3 bases from V and 3 from J; bases not matched to a gene: 7. Germline lookup yields CDR1 MGHDK and CDR2 SYGVNS. This CDR3 is built from 15 residues. Overall study findings and caveats: Analysis covered peripheral blood alone, not thyroid tissue. Since the sample size was small, accuracy may have been reduced.

The time point: newly diagnosed GD, antithyroid drugs for less than 3 months. The TCR library was made from RNA that had been extracted from PBMCs in TRIzol. Construction of TCR beta libraries relied on iRepertoire HTBI primers and on Arm-PCR targeting CDR3 regions. TCRdb called the multiplex PCR reads again in MiXCR, with one record for every CDR3 protein. This sample has over 500,000 distinct CDR3 sequences; around 15% occur once, and the top ten carry under 20%. These data were also filed under a second study, of T cells in Graves' hyperthyroidism and ophthalmopathy. As that study records: Most clonotypes expanded in the thyroid (above 0.001) were also present in blood.

This material consisted of peripheral blood mononuclear cells (PBMCs), taken at new diagnosis, from a patient treated with antithyroid drugs. The sequence was collected from a woman aged 25 to 45 with Graves disease. The V call is TRBV25-1, the J call TRBJ2-5, with 7 bases aligning to TRBD1. The CDR3 reads CASSDWDSVKETQYF. As DNA, the CDR3 is TGTGCCAGCAGTGACTGGGACAGTGTAAAAGAGACCCAGTACTTC.